These 10 T cell receptor beta chains share one sample of origin, sequenced in a study of identical twins. MiXCR, applied by TCRdb to the 5' RACE reads, yields one record per CDR3 protein. The sample holds 400,000 to 600,000 distinct CDR3 sequences; about a fifth are singletons and the top ten take about 0.48%. This sample was shared with a second study, whose subject was yellow fever vaccine responses in identical twins.

The sequencing sample was made of CD4+ T cells sorted from blood. These receptors were obtained from a woman aged 18-35 years in good health.

The rearrangement links TRBV27 to TRBJ2-5; 9 nucleotides line up with TRBD1. V lost 6 bases and J lost 5; bases outside the gene matches: 7. The CDR3 loop spans 14 amino acids. CDR1 is MNHEY, CDR2 SMNVEV, per germline (reference sequence). This CDR3 reads CASSSGTGSETQYF. For the CDR3, the DNA is TGTGCCAGCAGCTCCGGGACAGGGTCCGAGACCCAGTACTTC.

This clonotype was observed a few times. The chain links TRBV12-3 or TRBV12-4 to TRBJ1-1; tentatively, D is TRBD1 (5 bases). This CDR3 spans 14 amino acids. The germline V and J ends were trimmed by 3 bases and 1 base, with 9 bases remaining between them. The CDR3, as DNA: TGTGCCAGCAGTTTGTGGGGACCGAACACTGAAGCTTTCTTT. This translates into CASSLWGPNTEAFF.

The chain uses TRBV12-3 or TRBV12-4 and TRBJ2-6; D remains ambiguous. The CDR3 sequence is 15 residues long. V was clipped by 6 bases and J by 2 bases, with 11 bases between them. CDR3 in amino acids: CASSIEGPGANVLTF. CDR3 coding DNA: TGTGCCAGCAGCATTGAAGGACCTGGGGCCAACGTCCTGACTTTC.

This clonotype has ten or more counts. In nucleotides, the CDR3 is TGCAGTGCTAGAGAGGGTGATCAGCCCCAGCATTTT. It translates to CSAREGDQPQHF. The V and J genes are TRBV20-1 and TRBJ1-5; the D is unclear. Trimming took off 0 bases at V and 5 bases at J, with 5 bases between the two ends. This CDR3 contains 12 residues. Looked up from germline, CDR1 is DFQATT and CDR2 is SNEGSKA (reference sequence).

This clonotype was seen a handful of times. This sequence joins TRBV5-1 and TRBJ2-1; 9 bases are shared with TRBD1. The length of the CDR3 is 14 residues. Germline V CDR1 and CDR2: SGHRS, YFSETQ. The V segment lost 5 bases and the J segment 10 bases; nucleotides outside the gene matches: 10. CDR3 sequence: CASRYAGQGTEQFF. CDR3 nucleotide sequence: TGCGCCAGCAGATACGCGGGACAGGGTACAGAGCAGTTCTTC.

The rearrangement joins TRBV4-1 to TRBJ2-3; perhaps TRBD1 as D (6 bases). CDR3 size: 16 residues. CDR1 and CDR2 from the germline V gene are MGHRA and YSYEKL. Trimming shortened V by 7 bases and J by 0 bases, and 17 bases separated the two germline ends. The CDR3 protein is CASTLLGTTSTDTQYF. The CDR3 bases are TGCGCCAGCACCCTACTAGGGACAACTAGCACAGATACGCAGTATTTT.

This clonotype has just a few counts. The rearrangement uses TRBV20-1 and TRBJ2-2, with 8 bases identical to TRBD1. The CDR3 contains 15 residues. V was clipped by 0 bases and J by 6 bases; unmatched bases: 6. Germline V CDR1 and CDR2: DFQATT, SNEGSKA (reference sequence). CDR3 DNA: TGCAGTGCTAGAGATCAAGGACAGGGCGCCGGGGAGCTGTTTTTT. Translated, it gives CSARDQGQGAGELFF.

V gene TRBV29-1 combines with J gene TRBJ2-5; 8 positions match TRBD1. Germline V gene sequence: CDR1 SQVTM, CDR2 ANQGSEA. The CDR3 loop spans 13 amino acids. This CDR3 reads CSTDRGGQETQYF. Here the CDR3 DNA reads TGCAGTACTGACAGGGGTGGTCAAGAGACCCAGTACTTC.

The chain links TRBV6-2 or TRBV6-3 to TRBJ2-3; D is unclear. Germline-derived CDR1 and CDR2 are MNHEY and SVGEGT. This CDR3 contains 14 residues. V lost 0 bases to trimming and J lost 1 base, with 5 bases between them. CDR3 protein: CASSYSIGTDTQYF. The CDR3 DNA is TGTGCCAGCAGTTACTCGATCGGCACAGATACGCAGTATTTT.

A few counts support this clonotype. V is TRBV7-9 and J is TRBJ2-3, with no clear D. The germline V and J ends were trimmed by 5 bases and 0 bases, with 6 bases remaining between them. The length of the CDR3 is 13 residues. Germline CDR1 and CDR2: SEHNR and FQNEAQ (reference sequence). This CDR3 reads CASSALSTDTQYF. The CDR3 region has the DNA TGTGCCAGCAGCGCCCTCAGCACAGATACGCAGTATTTT.